This TCR beta chain originates from a study of technical replicates of blood from a few donors (TCRdb year 2017). The library was obtained by the immunoSEQ multiplex PCR assay. Drawn from immuneACCESS, this table holds only the in-frame rearrangements with V and J called that TCRdb kept. Clones are partly lost; checked studies trace under half to an unresolved V gene and leave the rest unexplained. The sample table lists approximately 95,000 clones, approximately 96% of them with a count of one. The top ten clonotypes cover about 0.3% of the sample. As concerns this clone: Its cognate antigen has yet to be identified. Base qualities are not recorded, but no much larger clone differs from it by a single base.

There are 14 amino acids in the CDR3, from cysteine to phenylalanine inclusive. Only CDR3 DNA remains: 42 bases, in frame from the first base. Clipping removes 3 bases from V and 3 bases from J, with 3 as the unmatched junction base count. The germline V gene (reference sequence) supplies CDR1 LNHDA and CDR2 SQIVND. The TCR comes from a human donor in good health. The sample was T cells isolated from PBMCs. This chain is built from TRBV19 and TRBJ2-7; the junction holds 9 bases that match TRBD1. The CDR3 amino acid sequence is: CASSMGTGIYEQYF. At the DNA level, the sequence is TGTGCCAGTAGTATGGGGACAGGGATCTACGAGCAGTACTTC. The entire variable domain, with the stretches around the CDR3 drawn from the reference TRBV19 and TRBJ2-7 proteins, is DGGITQSPKYLFRKEGQNVTLSCEQNLNHDAMYWYRQDPGQGLRLIYYSQIVNDFQKGDIAEGYSVSREKKESFPLTVTSAQKNPTAFYLCASSMGTGIYEQYFGPGTRLTVT.